Shown below are 15 T cell receptor beta chains from a single sample sequenced in a study of tumor-infiltrating lymphocytes in primary liver carcinoma. Unsorted whole blood yielded blood RNA, and germline DNA was extracted as well. TCR beta cDNA was prepared out of 500 ng total RNA by means of a constant-region primer. Amplification in three nested multiplex PCR rounds with slightly modified ARM-PCR gave rise to TCR beta libraries. It was with TRBV1-TRBV30 forward primers and a C-beta reverse primer that the first two PCR rounds were run, at around 11 cycles each. TCRdb itself ran the multiplex PCR reads through MiXCR, one entry per CDR3 protein. The profile covers approximately 310,000 distinct CDR3 sequences, with more than 55% appearing a single time and about 9.4% taken by the ten largest. Source material: peripheral blood. The receptor set was obtained from a man between 40 and 49 years old with primary liver carcinoma and hepatitis B virus infection.

The V and J genes are TRBV4-2 and TRBJ2-7; 7 bases align to TRBD2. Germline values: CDR1 LGHNA, CDR2 YNFKEQ. The CDR3 runs to 16 residues. Trimming at V came to 1 base and at J to 0 bases, leaving 6 bases not matched to a gene. CDR3 residues: CASSQAASGASYEQYF. CDR3 DNA: TGTGCCAGCAGCCAAGCGGCTAGCGGAGCCTCCTACGAGCAGTACTTC.

Concerning this clonotype: One end of the junction does not line up with germline, which may come from a read error. This chain links TRBV28 with TRBJ2-1; 7 bases are a match to TRBD1. The CDR3 loop spans 13 amino acids. Germline V gene data show CDR1 as MDHEN and CDR2 as SYDVKM. The CDR3 coding sequence is TGTGCCAACAGTGAGGGGGCGCGCGGTGAGCAGTTCTTC. This codes for CANSEGARGEQFF.

Turning to this clonotype: The junction does not match germline at one end; this may be a read error. The rearrangement uses TRBV6-5 and TRBJ2-1; 8 bases fit TRBD2. CDR3 length: 15 amino acids. CDR1 and CDR2 from the germline V gene are MNHEY and SVGAGI. The CDR3, as DNA: TGTGCCAGCACTCCACCGGGGACTAGTTCTAATGAGCAGCTCTTC. It translates to CASTPPGTSSNEQLF.

This clonotype came up a few times. CDR3 coding DNA: TGTGCCAGCAGACGCGTGGAAGAGACCCAGTACTTC. Protein product: CASRRVEETQYF. The V and J genes are TRBV7-9 and TRBJ2-5, with no clear D. Germline V gives CDR1 SEHNR, CDR2 FQNEAQ (reference sequence). Trimming removed 6 bases from V and 3 bases from J, with 8 bases in between. This CDR3 has 12 residues.

Of note for this clonotype: A single base separates this from a much larger clone, so it may be a read error. Here the CDR3 omits its conserved ending phenylalanine or tryptophan, so a read error is the likely source. The rearrangement uses TRBV6-2 or TRBV6-3 and TRBJ2-2; D unclear. The CDR3 extends over 13 amino acids. Germline assignment: CDR1 MNHEY and CDR2 SVGEGT. Trimming cost V 0 bases and J 4 bases, with 3 bases left between them. CDR3 region: CASSYSATGELFL. The CDR3 DNA reads as TGTGCCAGCAGTTACTCGGCCACCGGGGAGCTGTTTCTT.

Comment on this clonotype: One end of the junction is discordant with germline, which a read error may explain. The J gene is TRBJ2-4, the V gene TRBV6-1, with 8 bases identical to TRBD1. The CDR3 contains 15 residues. Germline loops: CDR1 MNHNS, CDR2 SASEGT. CDR3 DNA: TGTGTCAGCAGTGAGGGCCCGGGACAGGCAAACATTCAGTATTTC. It specifies CVSSEGPGQANIQYF.

This clonotype was picked up many times. The chain uses TRBV29-1 and TRBJ2-3, with 7 bases identical to TRBD1. Losses at the gene ends were 0 bases for V and 5 bases for J; bases not matched to a gene: 11. This CDR3 is built from 16 residues. CDR1 SQVTM and CDR2 ANQGSEA come from the germline V gene. CDR3 nucleotides: TGCAGCGTTGAAGAAGAGGGCAGGGGGTCGGGAGATACGCAGTATTTT. This encodes CSVEEEGRGSGDTQYF.

Notes on this clonotype: Given a much more abundant clone one base away, this may be a read error. Here the CDR3 reads CATVAGVGETQYF. CDR3 sequence (DNA): TGTGCCACCGTAGCGGGAGTAGGGGAGACCCAGTACTTC. The chain couples TRBV6-2 or TRBV6-3 to TRBJ2-5; TRBD2 matches at 9 bases. V was clipped by 10 bases and J by 5 bases; unmatched bases: 8. The CDR3 loop spans 13 amino acids. Germline V gene data show CDR1 as MNHEY and CDR2 as SVGEGT.

Worth noting for this clonotype: The junction does not match germline at one end; this may be a read error. This chain joins TRBV6-6 and TRBJ2-7, with 11 bases matching TRBD2. The germline CDR1 and CDR2 sequences are MNHNY and SVGAGI (reference sequence). This CDR3 is built from 18 residues. The CDR3 coding sequence is TGTGCCGGCAGCTACTCCGGACTAGCGGGCTTAAGCTCCTACGAGCAGTACTTC. It yields the protein CAGSYSGLAGLSSYEQYF.

Remarks on this clonotype: The conserved final phenylalanine or tryptophan is absent from the CDR3, which likely points to a read error. V and J are TRBV12-3 or TRBV12-4 and TRBJ1-2; TRBD1 matches at 8 bases. The CDR3 sequence is 13 residues long. CDR3 protein: CGRSFDRGVGYTL. The CDR3 DNA reads as TGTGGCAGAAGTTTCGACAGGGGAGTGGGCTACACCTTA.

Many counts were recorded for this clonotype. This rearrangement joins TRBV4-2 to TRBJ2-3; perhaps TRBD1 as D (6 bases). Germline V gives CDR1 LGHNA, CDR2 YNFKEQ. The V end was cut by 2 bases, the J end by 2 bases, with 14 bases between. The CDR3 spans 16 residues. The CDR3 protein is CASSQPRTDYTDTQYF. CDR3 bases: TGTGCCAGCAGCCAACCGCGGACAGATTACACAGATACGCAGTATTTT.

The V gene is TRBV10-3, the J gene TRBJ2-2, with 11 bases lining up with TRBD2. Losses at the gene ends were 7 bases for V and 8 bases for J; bases not matched to a gene: 6. Germline assignment: CDR1 ENHRY and CDR2 SYGVKD. The CDR3 length is 14 residues. The CDR3 protein is CAINPTSGTGELFF. The CDR3 DNA is TGTGCCATCAACCCGACTAGCGGGACGGGGGAGCTGTTTTTT.

This clonotype was recorded many times. This chain joins TRBV6-2 or TRBV6-3 and TRBJ2-5; 9 positions match TRBD1. Germline CDR1 is MNHEY and CDR2 is SVGEGT. The CDR3 is 15 amino acids. Unmatched junction bases numbered 8, after V lost 6 bases and J lost 3 bases. The CDR3 DNA reads TGTGCCAGCAGCAGGGGACAGGGAGGAGAAGAGACCCAGTACTTC. This translates into CASSRGQGGEETQYF.

About this clonotype itself: One junction end disagrees with the germline gene, perhaps due to a read error. This rearrangement joins TRBV5-4 to TRBJ2-3; D may be TRBD2 (6 bases). The CDR3 covers 15 residues. Germline CDR1 SGHNT, CDR2 YYREEE (reference sequence). The CDR3 DNA follows: TGTGCCAGCAGCTTGGGCGGGATCCCAACAGATACGCGGTATTTT. Its protein product is CASSLGGIPTDTRYF.

This clonotype was seen repeatedly, ten times or more. This rearrangement joins TRBV4-3 to TRBJ1-6; D remains unclear. CDR1 and CDR2 from the germline V gene are LGHNA and YSLEER. Deletions cut 1 base from V and 0 bases from J, with 13 bases between. The CDR3 has 18 amino acids. The CDR3 DNA is TGCGCCAGCAGCCAAGCCCGTCCGGGTAGCTCCTATAATTCACCCCTCCACTTT. This codes for CASSQARPGSSYNSPLHF.